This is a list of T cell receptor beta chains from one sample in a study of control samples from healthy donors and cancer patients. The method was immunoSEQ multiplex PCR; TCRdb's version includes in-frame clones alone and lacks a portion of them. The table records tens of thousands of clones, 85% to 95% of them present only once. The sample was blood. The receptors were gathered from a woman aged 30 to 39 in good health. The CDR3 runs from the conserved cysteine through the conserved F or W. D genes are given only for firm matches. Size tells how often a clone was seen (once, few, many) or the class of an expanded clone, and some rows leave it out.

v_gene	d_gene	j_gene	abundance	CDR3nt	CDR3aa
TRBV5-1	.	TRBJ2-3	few	TGCGCCAGCAAAGGACAGACCGTTAGCACAGATACGCAGTATTTT	CASKGQTVSTDTQYF
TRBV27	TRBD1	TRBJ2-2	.	TGTGCCAGCACCCGACAGGGACAGAACGGGGAGCTGTTTTTT	CASTRQGQNGELFF
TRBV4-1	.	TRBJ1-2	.	TGCGCCAGCAGCCAAGTGGCCACCTACGTGACGGGGTATGGCTACACCTTC	CASSQVATYVTGYGYTF
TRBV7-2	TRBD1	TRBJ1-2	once	TGTGCCAGCAGCACGAGGACAGGAGGCTATGGCTACACCTTC	CASSTRTGGYGYTF
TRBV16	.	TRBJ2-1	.	TGTGCCAGCAGCCAATCGCCGGTTTCCGGGACATACAATGAGCAGTTCTTC	CASSQSPVSGTYNEQFF
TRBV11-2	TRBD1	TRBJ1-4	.	TGTGCCAGCAGCCCCGCCGGTCCGAGGACAGGGGGAGAAAAACTGTTTTTT	CASSPAGPRTGGEKLFF
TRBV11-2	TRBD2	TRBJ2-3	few	TGTGCCAGCAGCTTAGATCCAGCGGGGACAGATACGCAGTATTTT	CASSLDPAGTDTQYF
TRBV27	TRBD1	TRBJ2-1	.	TGTGCCAGCAGTTTGGCTCCGGGACAGGTAGACAATGAGCAGTTCTTC	CASSLAPGQVDNEQFF
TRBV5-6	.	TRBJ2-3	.	TGTGCCAGCAGCTTGGGACCGTCTAGCACAGATACGCAGTATTTT	CASSLGPSSTDTQYF
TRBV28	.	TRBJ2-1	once	TGTGCCAGCAGTTTACGCTCCGAGGGGGGAAGCGAGCAGTTCTTC	CASSLRSEGGSEQFF
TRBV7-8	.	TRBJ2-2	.	TGTGCCAGCAGCTTTTCGGCCGACAGTTACACCGGGGAGCTGTTTTTT	CASSFSADSYTGELFF
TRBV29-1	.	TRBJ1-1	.	TGCAGCGTTATGGGAATCCTGAGAGACACTGAAGCTTTCTTT	CSVMGILRDTEAFF
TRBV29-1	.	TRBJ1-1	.	TGCAGCGTTGAGCGGACGAGTGGCACTGAAGCTTTCTTT	CSVERTSGTEAFF
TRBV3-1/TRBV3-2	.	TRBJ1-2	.	TGTGCCAGCAGCCAAGTACAGGGAGTTCGAGGCTACACCTTC	CASSQVQGVRGYTF
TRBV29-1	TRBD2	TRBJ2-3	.	TGCAGCGTTGTACGCGGGGGGAGGGCCCTTACAGATACGCAGTATTTT	CSVVRGGRALTDTQYF
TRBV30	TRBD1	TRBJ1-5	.	TGTGCCTGGAGTGTCGGGACAGGGTTTCAGCCCCAGCATTTT	CAWSVGTGFQPQHF
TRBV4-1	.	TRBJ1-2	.	TGCGCCAGCAGCCAAGGTTATGGCTACACCTTC	CASSQGYGYTF
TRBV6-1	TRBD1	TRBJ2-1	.	TGTGCCAGCAGTGAAACAGGGGGCGCTTACAATGAGCAGTTCTTC	CASSETGGAYNEQFF
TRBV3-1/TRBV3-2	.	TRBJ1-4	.	TGTGCCAGCAGCCAAGTGAATGAAAAACTGTTTTTT	CASSQVNEKLFF
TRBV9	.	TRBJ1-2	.	TGTGCCAGCACCCTCGGTCGGGGGCCTAACTATGGCTACACCTTC	CASTLGRGPNYGYTF
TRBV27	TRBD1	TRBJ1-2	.	TGTGCCAGCAGTTTGACAGGGCTGTCGGTTCGGGATGGCTACACCTTC	CASSLTGLSVRDGYTF